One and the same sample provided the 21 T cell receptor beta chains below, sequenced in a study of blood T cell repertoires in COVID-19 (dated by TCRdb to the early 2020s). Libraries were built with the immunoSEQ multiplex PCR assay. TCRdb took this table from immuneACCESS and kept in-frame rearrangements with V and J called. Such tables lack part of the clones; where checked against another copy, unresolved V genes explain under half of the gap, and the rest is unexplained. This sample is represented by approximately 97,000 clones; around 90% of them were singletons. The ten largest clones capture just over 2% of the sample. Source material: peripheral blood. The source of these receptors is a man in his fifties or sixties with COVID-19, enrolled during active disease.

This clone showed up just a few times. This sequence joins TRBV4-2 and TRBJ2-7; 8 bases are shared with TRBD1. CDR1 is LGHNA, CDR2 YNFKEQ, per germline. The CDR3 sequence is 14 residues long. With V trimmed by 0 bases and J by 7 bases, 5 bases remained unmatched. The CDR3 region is CASSQEEQGGEQYF. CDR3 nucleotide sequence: TGTGCCAGCAGCCAAGAAGAACAGGGGGGAGAGCAGTACTTC.

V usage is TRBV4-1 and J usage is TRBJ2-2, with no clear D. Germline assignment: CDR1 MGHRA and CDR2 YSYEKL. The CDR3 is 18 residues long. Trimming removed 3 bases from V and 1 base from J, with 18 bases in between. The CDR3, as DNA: TGCGCCAGCAGCCACGATCCCTCACTGTCAGGGAACACCGGGGAGCTGTTTTTT. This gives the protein CASSHDPSLSGNTGELFF.

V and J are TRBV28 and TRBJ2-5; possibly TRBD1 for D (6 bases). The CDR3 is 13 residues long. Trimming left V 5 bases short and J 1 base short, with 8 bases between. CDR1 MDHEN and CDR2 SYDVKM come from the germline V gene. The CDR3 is CASSPDSQETQYF. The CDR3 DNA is TGTGCCAGCAGTCCGGACAGCCAAGAGACCCAGTACTTC.

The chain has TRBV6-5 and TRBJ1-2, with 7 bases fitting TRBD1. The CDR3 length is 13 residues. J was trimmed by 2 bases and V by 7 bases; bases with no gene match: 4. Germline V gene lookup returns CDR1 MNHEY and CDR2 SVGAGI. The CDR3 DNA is TGTGCCAGCAAACGGGACAGCAACTATGGCTACACCTTC. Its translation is CASKRDSNYGYTF.

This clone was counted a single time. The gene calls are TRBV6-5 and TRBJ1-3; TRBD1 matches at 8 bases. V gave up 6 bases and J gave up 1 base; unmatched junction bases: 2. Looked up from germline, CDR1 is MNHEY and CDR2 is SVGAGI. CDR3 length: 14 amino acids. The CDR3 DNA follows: TGTGCCAGCAGAACAGGGGGTTCTGGAAACACCATATATTTT. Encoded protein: CASRTGGSGNTIYF.

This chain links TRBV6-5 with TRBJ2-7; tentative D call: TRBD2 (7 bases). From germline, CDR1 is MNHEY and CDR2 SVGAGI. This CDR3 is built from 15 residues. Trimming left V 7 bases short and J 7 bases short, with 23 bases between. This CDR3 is CASTEVGGGAREQYF. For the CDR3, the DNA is TGTGCCAGCACCGAAGTGGGAGGGGGGGCGCGGGAGCAGTACTTC.

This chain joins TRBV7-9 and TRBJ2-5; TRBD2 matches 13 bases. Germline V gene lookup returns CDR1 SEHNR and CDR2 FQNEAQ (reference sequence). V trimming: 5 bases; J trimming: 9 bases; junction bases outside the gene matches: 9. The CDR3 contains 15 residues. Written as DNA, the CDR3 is TGTGCCAGCAGCGGACTAGCGGGGGAAAGGAGGGCCCAGTACTTC. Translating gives CASSGLAGERRAQYF.

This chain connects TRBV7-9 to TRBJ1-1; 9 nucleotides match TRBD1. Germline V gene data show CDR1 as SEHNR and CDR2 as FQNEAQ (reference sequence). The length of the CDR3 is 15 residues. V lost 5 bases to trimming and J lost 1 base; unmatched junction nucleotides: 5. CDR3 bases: TGTGCCAGCAGCCCGCGACAGGGGGGGAACACTGAAGCTTTCTTT. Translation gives CASSPRQGGNTEAFF.

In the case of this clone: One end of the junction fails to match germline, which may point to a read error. The CDR3 is CASSLDGLYNEQFF. CDR3 DNA sequence: TGTGCTAGCAGCTTAGACGGGTTGTACAATGAGCAGTTCTTC. The chain uses TRBV7-7 and TRBJ2-1; D is unresolved. This CDR3 has 14 amino acids. CDR1 and CDR2 (germline): SSHAT, FNYEAQ (reference sequence).

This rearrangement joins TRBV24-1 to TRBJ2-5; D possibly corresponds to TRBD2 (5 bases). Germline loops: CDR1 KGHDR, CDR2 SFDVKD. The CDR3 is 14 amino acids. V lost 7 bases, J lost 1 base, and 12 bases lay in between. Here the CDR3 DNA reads TGTGCCACCAGCGGGAAGTGGCCCCAAGAGACCCAGTACTTC. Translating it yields CATSGKWPQETQYF.

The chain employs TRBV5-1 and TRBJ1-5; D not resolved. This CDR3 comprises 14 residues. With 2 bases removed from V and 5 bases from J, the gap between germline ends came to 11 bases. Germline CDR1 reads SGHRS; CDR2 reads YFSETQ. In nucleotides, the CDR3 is TGCGCCAGCAGCTTCGCGGCGGGTGATCAGCCCCAGCATTTT. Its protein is CASSFAAGDQPQHF.

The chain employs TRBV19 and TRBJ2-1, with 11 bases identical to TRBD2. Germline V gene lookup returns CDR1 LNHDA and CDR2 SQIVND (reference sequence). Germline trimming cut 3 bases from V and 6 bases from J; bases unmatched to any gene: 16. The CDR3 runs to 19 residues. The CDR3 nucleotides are TGTGCCAGTAGTATTGAGGGGCTAGCGGGGGGCACTACGGCCAATGAGCAGTTCTTC. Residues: CASSIEGLAGGTTANEQFF.

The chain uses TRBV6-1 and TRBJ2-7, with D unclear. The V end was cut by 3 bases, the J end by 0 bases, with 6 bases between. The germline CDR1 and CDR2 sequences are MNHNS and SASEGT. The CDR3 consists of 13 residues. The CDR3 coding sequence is TGTGCCAGCAGTGACGGGTTCTCCTACGAGCAGTACTTC. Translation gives CASSDGFSYEQYF.

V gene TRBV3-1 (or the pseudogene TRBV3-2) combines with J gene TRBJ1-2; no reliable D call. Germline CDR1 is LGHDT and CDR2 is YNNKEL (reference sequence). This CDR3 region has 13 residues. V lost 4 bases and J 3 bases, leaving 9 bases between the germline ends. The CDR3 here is CASSPGRDYGYTF. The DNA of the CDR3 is TGTGCCAGCAGCCCGGGTCGAGACTATGGCTACACCTTC.

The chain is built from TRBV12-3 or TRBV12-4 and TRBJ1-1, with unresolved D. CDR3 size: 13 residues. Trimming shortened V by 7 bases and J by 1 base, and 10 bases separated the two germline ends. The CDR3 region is CASTAFANTEAFF. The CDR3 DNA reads TGTGCCAGCACCGCGTTCGCGAACACTGAAGCTTTCTTT.

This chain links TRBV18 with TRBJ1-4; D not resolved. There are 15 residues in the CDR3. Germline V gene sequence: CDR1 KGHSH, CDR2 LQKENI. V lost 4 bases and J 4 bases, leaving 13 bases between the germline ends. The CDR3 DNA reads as TGTGCCAGCTCACGCAGACTCGGGGATAATGAAAAACTGTTTTTT. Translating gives CASSRRLGDNEKLFF.

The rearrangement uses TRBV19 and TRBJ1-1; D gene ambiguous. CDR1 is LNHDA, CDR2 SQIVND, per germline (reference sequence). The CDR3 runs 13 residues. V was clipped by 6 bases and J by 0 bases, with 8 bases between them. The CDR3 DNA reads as TGTGCCAGTAGGGGCCAGATGAACACTGAAGCTTTCTTT. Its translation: CASRGQMNTEAFF.

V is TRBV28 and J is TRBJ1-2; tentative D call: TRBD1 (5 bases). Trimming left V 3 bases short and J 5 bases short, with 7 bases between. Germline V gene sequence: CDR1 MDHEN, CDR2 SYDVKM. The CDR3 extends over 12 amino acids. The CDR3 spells CASSFKGYGYTF. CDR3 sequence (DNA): TGTGCCAGCAGTTTCAAGGGGTATGGCTACACCTTC.

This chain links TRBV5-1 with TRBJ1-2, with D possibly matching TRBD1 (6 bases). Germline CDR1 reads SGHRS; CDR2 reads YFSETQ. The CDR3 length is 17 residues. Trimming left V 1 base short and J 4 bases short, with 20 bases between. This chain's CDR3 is CASSLNLDTGLGYGYTF. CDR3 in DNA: TGCGCCAGCAGCTTGAATCTTGACACAGGGCTTGGCTATGGCTACACCTTC.

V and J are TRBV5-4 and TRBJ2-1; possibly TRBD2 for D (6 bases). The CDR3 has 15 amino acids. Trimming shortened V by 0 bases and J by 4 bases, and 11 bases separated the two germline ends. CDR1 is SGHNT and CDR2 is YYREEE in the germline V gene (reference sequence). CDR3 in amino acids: CASSLGLGPYNEQFF. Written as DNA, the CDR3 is TGTGCCAGCAGCTTGGGACTAGGCCCTTACAATGAGCAGTTCTTC.

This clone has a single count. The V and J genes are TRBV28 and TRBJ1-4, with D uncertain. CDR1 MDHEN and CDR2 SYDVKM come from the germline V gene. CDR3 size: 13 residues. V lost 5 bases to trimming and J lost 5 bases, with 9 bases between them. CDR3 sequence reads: CASSAGRNEKLFF. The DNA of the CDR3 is TGTGCCAGCAGTGCCGGGAGGAATGAAAAACTGTTTTTT.